What follows are 23 T cell receptor beta chains derived from one specimen sequenced in a study of cytomegalovirus exposure and HLA in healthy donors. PCR used 60 Vbeta primers and 13 Jbeta primers. TCRdb keeps only in-frame clones here, not all; method: immunoSEQ multiplex PCR. This sample has 80,000 to 95,000 clones; around nine tenths occur once, and the top ten carry approximately 10%. The sample was PBMCs. Receptor source: a man aged 25-45 years in good health and CMV-seropositive.

This chain uses TRBV19 with TRBJ1-5; 7 bases match TRBD1. The CDR3 contains 15 residues. The V gene's germline CDR1 is LNHDA and CDR2 SQIVND (reference sequence). V was clipped by 7 bases and J by 0 bases; unmatched bases: 6. This CDR3 is CASKVDRYSNQPQHF. The CDR3 nucleotides read TGTGCCAGTAAAGTGGACAGGTATAGCAATCAGCCCCAGCATTTT.

The chain has TRBV2 and TRBJ1-1; a possible D gene is TRBD1 (5 bases). The germline gives CDR1 SNHLY, CDR2 FYNNEI. The CDR3 runs 15 residues. The germline V and J ends were trimmed by 6 bases and 0 bases, with 14 bases remaining between them. The CDR3: CASRGADSLNTEAFF. In DNA, the CDR3 is TGTGCCAGCAGAGGGGCCGACAGTTTGAACACTGAAGCTTTCTTT. The full variable domain, with the rest looked up from reference TRBV2 and TRBJ1-1, is EPEVTQTPSHQVTQMGQEVILRCVPISNHLYFYWYRQILGQKVEFLVSFYNNEISEKSEIFDDQFSVERPDGSNFTLKIRSTKLEDSAMYFCASRGADSLNTEAFFGQGTRLTVV.

The chain carries TRBV27 and TRBJ2-1; 9 bases map to TRBD2. The CDR3 is 15 residues long. Germline V gene lookup returns CDR1 MNHEY and CDR2 SMNVEV (reference sequence). With 4 bases clipped from V and 8 bases from J, the junction kept 9 bases outside the gene matches. CDR3 DNA: TGTGCCAGCAGTTATAGCGGGAGAGGTAGTGATGAGCAGTTCTTC. Its translation: CASSYSGRGSDEQFF.

The V gene is TRBV4-1, the J gene TRBJ1-1; 9 nucleotides match TRBD1. The germline gives CDR1 MGHRA, CDR2 YSYEKL. The CDR3 has 16 residues. The junction had 10 bases not matched to a gene; V was cut back by 4 bases and J by 4 bases. In nucleotides, the CDR3 is TGCGCCAGCAGCCCCGGGACAGGGAATGTAGCCACTGAAGCTTTCTTT. Its translation: CASSPGTGNVATEAFF.

Turning to this clone: The junction differs from germline at one of its ends, possibly a read error. V is TRBV10-3 and J is TRBJ1-2, with TRBD1 matching over 7 bases. Germline V gene data show CDR1 as ENHRY and CDR2 as SYGVKD. This CDR3 is built from 15 residues. CDR3 region: CAISDERGRAYGYPF. The CDR3 coding sequence is TGTGCCATCAGTGATGAGAGGGGGCGTGCCTATGGCTACCCCTTC.

CDR3 sequence reads: CASSARGQSGELFF. The CDR3 DNA is TGCGCCAGCAGTGCCAGGGGGCAGTCCGGGGAGCTGTTTTTT. The V call is TRBV5-1, the J call TRBJ2-2; 8 bases are a match to TRBD1. V shed 5 bases and J 6 bases; nucleotides not matched to a gene: 6. Germline V gene sequence: CDR1 SGHRS, CDR2 YFSETQ. The CDR3 covers 14 residues.

The chain employs TRBV7-9 and TRBJ2-1; TRBD2 aligns across 15 bases. Germline assignment: CDR1 SEHNR and CDR2 FQNEAQ (reference sequence). The CDR3 runs 17 residues. V dropped 5 bases and J dropped 11; count of bases not matched to a gene: 13. CDR3 nucleotides: TGTGCCAGCAGCCCGGGACTAGCGGGAGGTCCCGCTGTTAAGCAGTTCTTC. Translated: CASSPGLAGGPAVKQFF.

In its sample, this clone was seen a few times. The chain carries TRBV5-1 and TRBJ2-5; 8 bases are a match to TRBD1. In germline, CDR1 is SGHRS, CDR2 YFSETQ. The CDR3 is made up of 14 amino acids. V was clipped by 3 bases and J by 3 bases; unmatched bases: 4. The chain's CDR3 is CASSWLTGEETQYF. The CDR3 DNA sequence: TGCGCCAGCAGCTGGTTGACAGGGGAAGAGACCCAGTACTTC.

This rearrangement joins TRBV28 to TRBJ1-2; 7 bases agree with TRBD1. Germline trimming cut 5 bases from V and 0 bases from J; bases unmatched to any gene: 9. Per the germline V gene, CDR1 is MDHEN and CDR2 is SYDVKM. The CDR3 spans 16 residues. The CDR3 nucleotides read TGTGCCAGCAGTCCGATTCTTGGGACAGCTAACTATGGCTACACCTTC. This translates into CASSPILGTANYGYTF.

The chain links TRBV6-1 to TRBJ2-4; D not certain. With 7 bases removed from V and 0 bases from J, the gap between germline ends came to 10 bases. Germline V lookup: CDR1 MNHNS, CDR2 SASEGT. This CDR3 is 14 amino acids long. The CDR3 here is CASTSTLAKNIQYF. The CDR3 DNA reads TGTGCCAGCACTTCCACTCTAGCCAAAAACATTCAGTACTTC.

The chain is built from TRBV5-1 and TRBJ2-5; TRBD1 matches at 8 bases. V shed 4 bases, J shed 1 base, and the junction held 9 bases outside the gene matches. In germline, CDR1 is SGHRS, CDR2 YFSETQ. This CDR3 spans 16 amino acids. The CDR3 loop reads CASSPRTGTPQETQYF. The CDR3 DNA reads TGCGCCAGCAGCCCCAGGACAGGGACCCCCCAAGAGACCCAGTACTTC.

The V and J genes are TRBV6-5 and TRBJ2-1; D possibly corresponds to TRBD1 (6 bases). Germline CDR1 MNHEY, CDR2 SVGAGI. V lost 7 bases to trimming and J lost 1 base, with 14 bases between them. This CDR3 has 15 amino acids. CDR3 coding DNA: TGTGCCAGCAATAAACGGACAGATTCCTACAATGAGCAGTTCTTC. Amino acid sequence: CASNKRTDSYNEQFF.

The chain employs TRBV2 and TRBJ2-1, with TRBD2 identical over 8 bases. Germline V gene sequence: CDR1 SNHLY, CDR2 FYNNEI. The CDR3 extends over 16 amino acids. V trimming: 2 bases; J trimming: 1 base; junction bases outside the gene matches: 4. CDR3 loop: CASSEPGLGSYNEQFF. For the CDR3, the DNA is TGTGCCAGCAGTGAACCGGGACTAGGATCCTACAATGAGCAGTTCTTC.

This clone has only one observation. The V and J genes are TRBV6-4 and TRBJ1-2, with D unclear. This CDR3 spans 13 amino acids. V gave up 5 bases and J gave up 6 bases, with 13 bases separating them. CDR1 MRHNA and CDR2 SNTAGT come from the germline V gene. The CDR3 coding sequence is TGTGCCAGCAGTTCGACGGGGATGGATGGCTACACCTTC. This translates into CASSSTGMDGYTF.

The chain has TRBV9 and TRBJ1-2; the D gene is possibly TRBD1 (6 bases). Germline values: CDR1 SGDLS, CDR2 YYNGEE. The CDR3 runs to 15 residues. Trimming stripped 4 bases from V and 3 bases from J, with 16 bases between. CDR3 coding DNA: TGTGCCAGCAGCCCCACCGAGGGGGTGCACTATGGCTACACCTTC. It codes for CASSPTEGVHYGYTF.

The chain combines TRBV19 with TRBJ2-1; 12 positions agree with TRBD2. The CDR3 sequence is 18 residues long. Germline-derived CDR1 and CDR2 are LNHDA and SQIVND (reference sequence). The trim removed 3 bases at V and 4 bases at J, leaving 10 bases unmatched. This CDR3 reads CASSMETSGSSHYNEQFF. The DNA of the CDR3 is TGTGCCAGTAGTATGGAGACTAGCGGGAGTTCACATTACAATGAGCAGTTCTTC. Full variable domain (rest looked up from reference TRBV19 and TRBJ2-1): DGGITQSPKYLFRKEGQNVTLSCEQNLNHDAMYWYRQDPGQGLRLIYYSQIVNDFQKGDIAEGYSVSREKKESFPLTVTSAQKNPTAFYLCASSMETSGSSHYNEQFFGPGTRLTVL.

V and J are TRBV27 and TRBJ1-2; D ambiguous. V dropped 7 bases and J dropped 4 bases, with 19 bases sitting between them. Germline V gene sequence: CDR1 MNHEY, CDR2 SMNVEV (reference sequence). The CDR3 loop spans 15 amino acids. The CDR3 sequence: CASKVRGSATYGYTF. CDR3 bases: TGTGCCAGCAAGGTCCGAGGGTCCGCCACCTATGGCTACACCTTC.

The chain combines TRBV5-1 with TRBJ2-3; possibly TRBD2 for D (7 bases). Germline values: CDR1 SGHRS, CDR2 YFSETQ. The CDR3 length is 15 residues. The ends were cut back, 5 bases at V and 5 bases at J, with 18 bases in the middle. CDR3 region: CASRSLGLGGDTQYF. As DNA, the CDR3 is TGCGCCAGCAGATCTTTAGGACTAGGGGGAGATACGCAGTATTTT.

This rearrangement joins TRBV27 to TRBJ1-6; a possible D gene is TRBD1 (6 bases). This CDR3 is built from 14 residues. V was trimmed by 7 bases and J by 12 bases, leaving 19 bases between them. CDR1 and CDR2 from the germline V gene are MNHEY and SMNVEV (reference sequence). This CDR3 reads CASTTFGRGLPLHF. The CDR3 DNA sequence: TGTGCCAGCACCACGTTCGGCAGGGGTCTACCCCTCCACTTT.

The CDR3 DNA sequence: TGTGCCAGCAGCTTAGGGTGGGCTGATTATGGCTACACCTTC. It specifies CASSLGWADYGYTF. The V and J genes are TRBV7-9 and TRBJ1-2; D not resolved. This CDR3 has 14 residues. CDR1 is SEHNR, CDR2 FQNEAQ, per germline (reference sequence). The ends were cut back, 1 base at V and 5 bases at J, with 11 bases in the middle.

The rearrangement joins TRBV11-2 to TRBJ2-2, with 8 bases fitting TRBD2. Germline CDR1 reads SGHAT; CDR2 reads FQNNGV. Trimming cost V 4 bases and J 3 bases; bases outside gene matches: 7. The CDR3 sequence is 16 residues long. The CDR3 DNA is TGTGCCAGCAGCTCCGGGGGGGACTTCTACACCGGGGAGCTGTTTTTT. As protein: CASSSGGDFYTGELFF.

The gene calls are TRBV11-3 and TRBJ2-5, with D possibly TRBD1 on 6 matching bases. The germline CDR1 and CDR2 sequences are SGHNT and YENEEA. V was pared by 1 base and J by 2 bases, with 11 bases between. CDR3 length: 15 amino acids. The CDR3 spells CASSLAGTRQETQYF. The CDR3, as DNA: TGTGCCAGCAGCTTAGCTGGGACACGGCAAGAGACCCAGTACTTC. Combining the CDR3 with reference TRBV11-3 and TRBJ2-5 gives the whole variable domain EAGVVQSPRYKIIEKKQPVAFWCNPISGHNTLYWYLQNLGQGPELLIRYENEEAVDDSQLPKDRFSAERLKGVDSTLKIQPAELGDSAVYLCASSLAGTRQETQYFGPGTRLLVL.

The rearrangement joins TRBV2 to TRBJ1-1; D gene uncertain. CDR3 size: 13 residues. V gave up 4 bases and J gave up 1 base, with 7 bases separating them. Germline-derived CDR1 and CDR2 are SNHLY and FYNNEI. The CDR3 spells CASSVIANTEAFF. CDR3 coding DNA: TGTGCCAGCAGTGTGATAGCGAACACTGAAGCTTTCTTT. Based on the CDR3 plus reference TRBV2 and TRBJ1-1, the full variable domain is EPEVTQTPSHQVTQMGQEVILRCVPISNHLYFYWYRQILGQKVEFLVSFYNNEISEKSEIFDDQFSVERPDGSNFTLKIRSTKLEDSAMYFCASSVIANTEAFFGQGTRLTVV.